One T cell receptor (beta chain) is described in this entry. The V end was cut by 1 base, the J end by 5 bases, with 4 bases between. Germline loops: CDR1 KGHDR, CDR2 SFDVKD. This CDR3 is built from 12 residues. The data belong to a study of blood T cell repertoires in COVID-19. Study context: Italy, Spain and the United States were the sources of the convalescent and acute COVID-19 samples. Sample material is recorded as cDNA or gDNA derived from T cells, B-cell-depleted T cells, or PBMCs.

Original processing methods: Amplified reference gene primers provided the basis for estimating nucleated cell counts. TCRdb keeps only in-frame clones here, not all; method: immunoSEQ multiplex PCR. The V and J calls and clone size are taken from that table; D and trimming were inferred from the DNA. The sample shows around 100,000 clones, roughly 90% of them seen only once. The sequenced sample was peripheral blood. This rearrangement joins TRBV24-1 to TRBJ2-5; D remains unclear. The sequence came from a woman aged 55 to 70 with acute or convalescent COVID-19. CDR3 protein: CATSDLRETQYF. The CDR3 DNA reads TGTGCCACCAGTGATTTACGGGAGACCCAGTACTTC.